Below, 32 T cell receptor beta chains from the same sample are listed, as sequenced in a study of CD8 T cells in ankylosing spondylitis. TCRdb itself ran the 5' RACE reads through MiXCR, one entry per CDR3 protein. Among 250,000 to 300,000 distinct CDR3 sequences listed, about 18% were seen once. The source material was blood, either unsorted or a sorted T cell fraction (not recorded which). The receptor set was obtained from a male donor with ankylosing spondylitis or in good health (not recorded which).

The J gene is TRBJ2-2, the V gene TRBV5-1, with TRBD2 matching 12 bases. V lost 0 bases and J lost 2; bases outside the gene matches: 5. The germline gives CDR1 SGHRS, CDR2 YFSETQ. The CDR3 contains 18 residues. Written as DNA, the CDR3 is TGCGCCAGCAGCTTGGCTGGACTAGCGGGATCAAACACCGGGGAGCTGTTTTTT. This gives the protein CASSLAGLAGSNTGELFF.

V and J are TRBV12-3 or TRBV12-4 and TRBJ2-7, with 10 bases identical to TRBD2. This CDR3 has 14 amino acids. J lost 10 bases, V lost 1 base, and 7 bases had no gene match. In DNA, the CDR3 is TGTGCCAGCAGTTTAGGTGGGCTAGCGGGAGTACAGTACTTC. It encodes CASSLGGLAGVQYF.

The chain employs TRBV12-3 or TRBV12-4 and TRBJ2-2, with unresolved D. The CDR3 totals 16 residues. The V gene lost 6 bases and the J gene lost 6 bases, with 20 bases spanning the gap. CDR3 DNA: TGTGCCAGCAGCCACGGTCGCAAATTAATGTCCGGGGAGCTGTTTTTT. Translating gives CASSHGRKLMSGELFF.

This clonotype was recorded at least ten times. The rearrangement joins TRBV27 to TRBJ2-7, with 7 bases identical to TRBD1. Trimming at V came to 6 bases and at J to 2 bases, leaving 7 bases not matched to a gene. The CDR3 loop spans 14 amino acids. Looked up from germline, CDR1 is MNHEY and CDR2 is SMNVEV (reference sequence). This CDR3 is CASRIQGHPYEQYF. The CDR3 DNA follows: TGTGCCAGCAGGATACAGGGGCACCCCTACGAGCAGTACTTC.

V and J are TRBV20-1 and TRBJ2-7; no clear D gene. The CDR3 has 15 amino acids. Trimming stripped 0 bases from V and 0 bases from J, with 12 bases between. Germline-derived CDR1 and CDR2 are DFQATT and SNEGSKA (reference sequence). The CDR3 DNA sequence: TGCAGTGCTAGAGATCGATCCGGGTTCTCCTACGAGCAGTACTTC. It encodes CSARDRSGFSYEQYF.

This clonotype has at least ten counts. The chain links TRBV6-5 to TRBJ2-1, with D uncertain. The CDR3 has 15 residues. Per germline, CDR1 MNHEY and CDR2 SVGAGI. V lost 0 bases and J 0 bases, leaving 6 bases between the germline ends. The CDR3 DNA sequence: TGTGCCAGCAGTTACTCTCGGACCTCCTACAATGAGCAGTTCTTC. Its protein product is CASSYSRTSYNEQFF.

This clonotype was observed a few times. The V and J genes are TRBV6-1 and TRBJ2-3; no definite D call. V shed 8 bases and J shed 0 bases, with 15 bases lying between them. Germline V CDR1 and CDR2: MNHNS, SASEGT. This CDR3 spans 15 amino acids. As DNA, the CDR3 is TGTGCCAGCCCCCCGGATGCCGGTAGCACAGATACGCAGTATTTT. Translating gives CASPPDAGSTDTQYF.

The gene calls are TRBV9 and TRBJ2-3; D remains unclear. This CDR3 spans 14 amino acids. The germline V gene encodes CDR1 SGDLS and CDR2 YYNGEE. V dropped 2 bases and J dropped 2 bases, with 9 bases sitting between them. The chain's CDR3 is CASSVEGITDTQYF. In DNA form, the CDR3 reads TGTGCCAGCAGCGTCGAAGGAATCACAGATACGCAGTATTTT.

Only a few counts were recorded for this clonotype. V gene TRBV6-5 combines with J gene TRBJ2-2; no clear D. The CDR3 spans 16 residues. V was shortened by 0 bases and J by 3 bases, with 11 bases between the two germline ends. Germline V gives CDR1 MNHEY, CDR2 SVGAGI. CDR3 region: CASSYSIGSDTGELFF. The CDR3 DNA reads as TGTGCCAGCAGTTACTCGATTGGGTCCGACACCGGGGAGCTGTTTTTT.

This rearrangement joins TRBV12-3 or TRBV12-4 to TRBJ2-5; 8 bases align to TRBD2. The length of the CDR3 is 15 residues. After removal of 5 bases from V and 5 bases from J, the junction contained 10 bases not matched to a gene. In nucleotides, the CDR3 is TGTGCCAGCAGTCCGGGACTAGGTCTGAGGGAGACCCAGTACTTC. Protein: CASSPGLGLRETQYF.

This clonotype turned up a few times. The genes are TRBV9 and TRBJ2-1; unclear D gene. This CDR3 contains 17 residues. The ends were cut back, 3 bases at V and 3 bases at J, with 19 bases in the middle. Germline V lookup: CDR1 SGDLS, CDR2 YYNGEE. CDR3 DNA: TGTGCCAGCAGCGACCCCTCAAGCAGTAGCAGCTACAATGAGCAGTTCTTC. This codes for CASSDPSSSSSYNEQFF. Supplemented by reference TRBV9 and TRBJ2-1, the full variable domain reads DSGVTQTPKHLITATGQRVTLRCSPRSGDLSVYWYQQSLDQGLQFLIQYYNGEERAKGNILERFSAQQFPDLHSELNLSSLELGDSALYFCASSDPSSSSSYNEQFFGPGTRLTVL.

The J gene is TRBJ2-1, the V gene TRBV4-2; D call uncertain. The CDR3 contains 17 residues. V lost 0 bases to trimming and J lost 1 base, with 13 bases between them. The germline V gene has CDR1 LGHNA and CDR2 YNFKEQ. Here the CDR3 DNA reads TGTGCCAGCAGCCAAGACTTTAGCTCCGGATCCTACAATGAGCAGTTCTTC. Its protein product is CASSQDFSSGSYNEQFF.

The table lists this clonotype with a few counts. V usage is TRBV10-2 and J usage is TRBJ2-1; possibly TRBD2 for D (5 bases). Deletions cut 8 bases from V and 6 bases from J, with 14 bases between. The CDR3 extends over 13 amino acids. Germline CDR1 WSHSY, CDR2 SAAADI. The CDR3 DNA reads as TGCGCCAGCGACGCGGGTCAATCCAATGAGCAGTTCTTC. Translation gives CASDAGQSNEQFF.

This chain links TRBV11-2 with TRBJ2-3, with 8 bases that match TRBD2. With V trimmed by 3 bases and J by 5 bases, 7 bases remained unmatched. The CDR3 is made up of 15 amino acids. Germline values: CDR1 SGHAT, CDR2 FQNNGV. The CDR3 DNA reads as TGTGCCAGCAGCTTTTCATCCCTAGCGGGAGATACGCAGTATTTT. Translation gives CASSFSSLAGDTQYF.

With regard to this clonotype: This may be a read error, as it is one base from a much larger clone. The V and J genes are TRBV9 and TRBJ1-1; 7 bases are shared with TRBD1. The CDR3 consists of 14 residues. The germline V gene encodes CDR1 SGDLS and CDR2 YYNGEE. The CDR3 loop reads CVSSVAGGTDEAFF. The CDR3, as DNA: TGTGTCAGCAGCGTAGCGGGAGGGACAGACGAAGCTTTCTTT.

For this clonotype: An end of the junction differs from the germline gene, which may be a read error. The chain joins TRBV10-2 to TRBJ2-3, with D perhaps TRBD2 (6 bases). The CDR3 has 14 amino acids. Germline CDR1 WSHSY, CDR2 SAAADI. CDR3 sequence (DNA): TGCGCTAGCAGTGAGTCGCGGGGAAGATTTCCGCAGTATTTT. This gives the protein CASSESRGRFPQYF.

This clonotype was counted a few times. The chain has TRBV4-3 and TRBJ2-7; D is unresolved. Germline CDR1 LGHNA, CDR2 YSLEER. The CDR3 sequence is 15 residues long. Trimming took 0 bases from V and 4 from J, leaving 13 bases between them. CDR3 sequence: CASSQDRQVSYEQYF. CDR3 nucleotide sequence: TGCGCCAGCAGCCAAGATAGGCAGGTATCTTACGAGCAGTACTTC.

V is TRBV6-1 and J is TRBJ2-1, with D unclear. The germline V gene encodes CDR1 MNHNS and CDR2 SASEGT. The CDR3 has 15 amino acids. V was shortened by 1 base and J by 4 bases, with 11 bases between the two germline ends. Here the CDR3 reads CASSEGNPTYNEQFF. In DNA, the CDR3 is TGTGCCAGCAGTGAAGGTAACCCCACTTACAATGAGCAGTTCTTC.

This chain connects TRBV20-1 to TRBJ1-3; maybe TRBD1 (5 bases). The CDR3 contains 14 residues. CDR1 is DFQATT, CDR2 SNEGSKA, per germline (reference sequence). V lost 0 bases and J lost 2, with 8 bases in between. The CDR3 loop reads CSARDPDTGNTIYF. The DNA for the CDR3 is TGCAGTGCTAGAGATCCGGACACTGGAAACACCATATATTTT.

The chain carries TRBV10-1 and TRBJ2-2; D gene uncertain. The ends were cut back, 1 base at V and 0 bases at J, with 9 bases in the middle. The CDR3 totals 16 residues. Germline assignment: CDR1 WNHNN and CDR2 SYGVQD (reference sequence). This chain's CDR3 is CASSEFPDPNTGELFF. In nucleotides, the CDR3 is TGCGCCAGCAGTGAGTTCCCGGACCCGAACACCGGGGAGCTGTTTTTT.

V usage is TRBV7-8 and J usage is TRBJ2-1; no clear D gene. The length of the CDR3 is 13 residues. V dropped 4 bases and J dropped 3 bases, with 7 bases sitting between them. CDR1 is SGHVS and CDR2 is FQNEAQ in the germline V gene. The CDR3 here is CASSSYSYNEQFF. The CDR3, as DNA: TGTGCCAGCAGCTCCTACAGCTACAATGAGCAGTTCTTC.

This clonotype was observed a few times. The chain employs TRBV9 and TRBJ2-3; 7 bases match TRBD2. V lost 4 bases, J lost 1 base, and 6 bases stayed unmatched. CDR1 is SGDLS and CDR2 is YYNGEE in the germline V gene. The CDR3 has 15 residues. CDR3 DNA sequence: TGTGCCAGCAGCCTAGAGGGAGGGGGCACAGATACGCAGTATTTT. Translating it yields CASSLEGGGTDTQYF.

The sample holds a few counts of this clonotype. This chain uses TRBV20-1 with TRBJ2-7; weak D call: TRBD1 (6 bases). This CDR3 comprises 12 residues. V gave up 0 bases and J gave up 7 bases, with 10 bases separating them. The V gene's germline CDR1 is DFQATT and CDR2 SNEGSKA (reference sequence). CDR3 in DNA: TGCAGTGCTAGAGACGGGACACTGGAGCAGTACTTC. Residues: CSARDGTLEQYF.

Only a few counts were recorded for this clonotype. This chain connects TRBV7-9 to TRBJ2-1; 7 bases match TRBD2. The CDR3 length is 16 residues. V shed 6 bases and J 8 bases; nucleotides not matched to a gene: 16. Germline V CDR1 and CDR2: SEHNR, FQNEAQ (reference sequence). CDR3 in amino acids: CASSFREWEGSDEQFF. In nucleotides, the CDR3 is TGTGCCAGCAGTTTTAGAGAATGGGAGGGGTCCGATGAGCAGTTCTTC.

This chain uses TRBV19 with TRBJ2-1, with D hard to call. Germline V gene data show CDR1 as LNHDA and CDR2 as SQIVND (reference sequence). V lost 5 bases and J lost 7, with 12 bases in between. The CDR3 runs 13 residues. CDR3 loop: CASSVLMKNEQFF. The CDR3 DNA reads TGTGCCAGTAGTGTACTAATGAAAAATGAGCAGTTCTTC. The complete variable domain, with remaining parts taken from reference TRBV19 and TRBJ2-1, reads DGGITQSPKYLFRKEGQNVTLSCEQNLNHDAMYWYRQDPGQGLRLIYYSQIVNDFQKGDIAEGYSVSREKKESFPLTVTSAQKNPTAFYLCASSVLMKNEQFFGPGTRLTVL.

This clonotype was counted only a few times. This chain links TRBV4-1 with TRBJ2-7; TRBD1 agrees at 7 bases. This CDR3 comprises 16 residues. The germline CDR1 and CDR2 sequences are MGHRA and YSYEKL. Trimming took 0 bases from V and 1 from J; bases not matched to a gene: 6. The chain's CDR3 is CASSQDIRTGSYEQYF. DNA for the CDR3: TGCGCCAGCAGCCAAGATATCAGGACAGGTTCCTACGAGCAGTACTTC.

The V and J genes are TRBV18 and TRBJ2-5; possibly TRBD2 for D (6 bases). The V gene lost 5 bases and the J gene lost 3 bases, with 13 bases spanning the gap. The CDR3 is made up of 14 amino acids. Germline CDR1 is KGHSH and CDR2 is LQKENI. CDR3: CASSATKREETQYF. The DNA for the CDR3 is TGTGCCAGCTCAGCGACTAAGCGGGAAGAGACCCAGTACTTC.

This clonotype was observed a handful of times. This chain connects TRBV6-2 or TRBV6-3 to TRBJ2-1, with TRBD2 matching 9 bases. Unmatched junction bases numbered 7, after V lost 2 bases and J lost 8 bases. The germline gives CDR1 MNHEY, CDR2 SVGEGT. This CDR3 comprises 15 residues. DNA of the CDR3: TGTGCCAGCAGTTACGGCGAGCGGGAGGTCTATGAGCAGTTCTTC. Encoded protein: CASSYGEREVYEQFF.

In this sample, this clonotype turned up a few times. The chain has TRBV5-1 and TRBJ2-7; 7 bases match TRBD1. Trimming took 4 bases from V and 4 from J; bases not matched to a gene: 2. This CDR3 contains 12 residues. Germline V gene sequence: CDR1 SGHRS, CDR2 YFSETQ. The CDR3 DNA sequence: TGCGCCAGCAGCCCGGACAGGTACGAGCAGTACTTC. It encodes CASSPDRYEQYF. The variable domain in full, with the rest retrieved from reference TRBV5-1 and TRBJ2-7, is KAGVTQTPRYLIKTRGQQVTLSCSPISGHRSVSWYQQTPGQGLQFLFEYFSETQRNKGNFPGRFSGRQFSNSRSEMNVSTLELGDSALYLCASSPDRYEQYFGPGTRLTVT.

V and J are TRBV18 and TRBJ1-3, with no clear D. CDR1 is KGHSH, CDR2 LQKENI, per germline. The CDR3 totals 14 residues. Trimming pared 4 bases from V and 4 bases from J, leaving 11 bases between. CDR3 amino acids: CASSRRSSGNTIYF. CDR3 DNA sequence: TGTGCCAGCTCACGCAGGAGTTCCGGAAACACCATATATTTT.

This clonotype has more than one count but fewer than ten. The genes are TRBV6-2 or TRBV6-3 and TRBJ2-1; 8 bases map to TRBD2. Per germline, CDR1 MNHEY and CDR2 SVGEGT. There are 15 residues in the CDR3. The V segment lost 5 bases and the J segment 4 bases; nucleotides outside the gene matches: 7. The CDR3 loop reads CASSPQAGGYNEQFF. The CDR3, as DNA: TGTGCCAGCAGTCCCCAGGCGGGAGGATACAATGAGCAGTTCTTC.

V gene TRBV10-3 combines with J gene TRBJ1-1; D possibly corresponds to TRBD1 (5 bases). Germline CDR1 reads ENHRY; CDR2 reads SYGVKD. The length of the CDR3 is 14 residues. Trimming pared 6 bases from V and 7 bases from J, leaving 18 bases between. The CDR3 bases are TGTGCCATCAGCCGGGAGGGACTCCAACTTGAAGCTTTCTTT. Translating gives CAISREGLQLEAFF.